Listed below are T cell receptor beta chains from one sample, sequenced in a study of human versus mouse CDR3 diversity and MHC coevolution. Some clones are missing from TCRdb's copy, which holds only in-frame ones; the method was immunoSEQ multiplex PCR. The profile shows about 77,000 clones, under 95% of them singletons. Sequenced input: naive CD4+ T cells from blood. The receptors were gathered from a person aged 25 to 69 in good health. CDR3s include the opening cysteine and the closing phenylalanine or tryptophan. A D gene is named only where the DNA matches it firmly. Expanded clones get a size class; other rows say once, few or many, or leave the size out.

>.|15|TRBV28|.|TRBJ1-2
CASSPTRQTGDGYTF
TGTGCCAGCAGTCCGACCCGTCAGACAGGTGACGGCTACACCTTC
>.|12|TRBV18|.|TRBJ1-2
CASSNRVVGYTF
TGTGCCAGCTCAAACAGGGTTGTTGGCTACACCTTC
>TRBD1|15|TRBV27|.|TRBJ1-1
CASSSWTGGSAEAFF
TGTGCCAGCAGTTCATGGACAGGGGGCAGCGCTGAAGCTTTCTTT
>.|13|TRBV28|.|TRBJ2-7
CASRPSGGSEQYF
TGTGCCAGCAGGCCTTCGGGTGGGAGCGAGCAGTACTTC
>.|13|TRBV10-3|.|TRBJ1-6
CATQGQLDSPLHF
TGTGCCACCCAGGGGCAGCTGGATTCACCCCTCCACTTT
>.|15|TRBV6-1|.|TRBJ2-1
CASSATRNSYNEQFF
TGTGCCAGCAGCGCGACTAGAAATTCCTACAATGAGCAGTTCTTC
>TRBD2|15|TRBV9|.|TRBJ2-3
CASSVVGTSGDTQYF
TGTGCCAGCAGCGTAGTTGGGACTAGCGGGGATACGCAGTATTTT
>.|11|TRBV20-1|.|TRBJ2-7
CSATDTYEQYF
TGCAGTGCAACGGACACCTACGAGCAGTACTTC
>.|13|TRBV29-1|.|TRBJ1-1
CSVEGSGNTEAFF
TGCAGCGTTGAAGGGTCGGGGAACACTGAAGCTTTCTTT
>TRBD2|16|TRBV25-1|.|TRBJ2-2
CATGLAGGGNTGELFF
TGTGCCACGGGACTAGCGGGAGGGGGGAACACCGGGGAGCTGTTTTTT
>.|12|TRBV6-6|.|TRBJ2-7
CASSYGLDKEYF
TGTGCCAGCAGTTACGGACTCGACAAGGAGTACTTC
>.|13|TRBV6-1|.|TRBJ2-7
CASSVLSGDSLYF
TGTGCCAGCAGTGTACTTAGTGGCGATAGCTTGTACTTC
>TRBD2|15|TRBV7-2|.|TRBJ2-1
CASSWIPGLADEQFF
TGTGCCAGCAGCTGGATTCCGGGACTAGCGGACGAGCAGTTCTTC
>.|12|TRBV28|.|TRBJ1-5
CASSFRNQPQHF
TGTGCCAGCAGTTTCCGTAATCAGCCCCAGCATTTT
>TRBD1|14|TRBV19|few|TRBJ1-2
CASSIPGQGGGYTF
TGTGCCAGTAGTATTCCGGGACAGGGCGGAGGCTACACCTTC
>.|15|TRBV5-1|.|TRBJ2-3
CASSPPGSATDTQYF
TGCGCCAGCAGCCCACCGGGGAGTGCGACAGATACGCAGTATTTT
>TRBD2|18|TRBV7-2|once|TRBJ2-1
CASSLAGPGRSSYNEQFF
TGTGCCAGCAGCCTAGCGGGTCCGGGAAGGAGCTCCTACAATGAGCAGTTCTTC
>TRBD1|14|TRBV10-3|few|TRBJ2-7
CAISARDSSYEQYF
TGTGCCATCAGTGCAAGGGACAGCTCCTACGAGCAGTACTTC
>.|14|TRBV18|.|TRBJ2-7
CASSPAGQSYEQYF
TGTGCCAGCTCACCCGCGGGACAGTCCTACGAGCAGTACTTC
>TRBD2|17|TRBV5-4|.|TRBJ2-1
CASSFGSGGAAYNEQFF
TGTGCCAGCAGCTTTGGTAGCGGGGGGGCCGCCTACAATGAGCAGTTCTTC
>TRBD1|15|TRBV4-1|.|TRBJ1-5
CASSHPGQGNQPQHF
TGCGCCAGCAGCCATCCCGGACAGGGCAATCAGCCCCAGCATTTT
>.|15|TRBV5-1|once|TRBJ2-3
CASSLGVLGTDTQYF
TGCGCCAGCAGCTTGGGAGTACTGGGCACAGATACGCAGTATTTT
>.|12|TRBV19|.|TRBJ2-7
CASSGSGYEQYF
TGTGCCAGTAGTGGCTCAGGCTACGAGCAGTACTTC
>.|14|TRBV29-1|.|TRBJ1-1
CSVEHAGANTEAFF
TGCAGCGTTGAACATGCAGGGGCTAACACTGAAGCTTTCTTT
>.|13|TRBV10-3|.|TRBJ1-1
CAISDGQNTEAFF
TGTGCCATCAGTGATGGCCAGAACACTGAAGCTTTCTTT
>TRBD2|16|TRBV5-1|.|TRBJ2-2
CASSLGLAGNTGELFF
TGCGCCAGCAGCTTGGGCCTAGCGGGCAACACCGGGGAGCTGTTTTTT
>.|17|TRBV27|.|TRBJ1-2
CASSFVPVVRSNYGYTF
TGTGCCAGCAGTTTCGTCCCGGTAGTCCGGTCTAACTATGGCTACACCTTC
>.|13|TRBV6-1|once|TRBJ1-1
CASSESVNTEAFF
TGTGCCAGCAGTGAGTCTGTGAACACTGAAGCTTTCTTT
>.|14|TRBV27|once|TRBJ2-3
CASSFVIEPYTQYF
TGTGCCAGCAGTTTCGTGATAGAGCCCTATACGCAGTATTTT
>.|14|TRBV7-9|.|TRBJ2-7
CASSLKTSGDEQYF
TGTGCCAGCAGCTTAAAAACCAGTGGTGACGAGCAGTACTTC
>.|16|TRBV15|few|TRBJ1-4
CATSRGHMAMNEKLFF
TGTGCCACCAGCAGAGGCCATATGGCCATGAATGAAAAACTGTTTTTT
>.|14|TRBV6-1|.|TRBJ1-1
CASSEEGVNTEAFF
TGTGCCAGCAGTGAAGAAGGGGTTAACACTGAAGCTTTCTTT
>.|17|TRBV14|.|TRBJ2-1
CASSQVGKFDSYNEQFF
TGTGCCAGCAGCCAAGTGGGCAAATTTGACTCCTACAATGAGCAGTTCTTC
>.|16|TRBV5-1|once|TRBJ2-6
CASSLDSYSGANVLTF
TGCGCCAGCAGCTTGGACTCGTACTCTGGGGCCAACGTCCTGACTTTC
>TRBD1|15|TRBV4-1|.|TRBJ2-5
CASSQSPTGEETQYF
TGCGCCAGCAGCCAGAGCCCTACAGGGGAGGAGACCCAGTACTTC
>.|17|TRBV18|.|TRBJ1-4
CASSPLPVGGASEKLFF
TGTGCCAGCTCACCCCTCCCGGTCGGGGGGGCGAGCGAAAAACTGTTTTTT
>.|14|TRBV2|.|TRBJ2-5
CASSEGWLAETQYF
TGTGCCAGCAGTGAAGGCTGGCTAGCGGAGACCCAGTACTTC
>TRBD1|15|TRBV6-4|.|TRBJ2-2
CASSRDSQNTGELFF
TGTGCCAGCAGTCGGGACAGTCAGAACACCGGGGAGCTGTTTTTT
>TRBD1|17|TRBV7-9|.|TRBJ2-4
CASSSTGEFGGKNIQYF
TGTGCCAGCAGCTCGACAGGGGAATTTGGTGGCAAAAACATTCAGTACTTC
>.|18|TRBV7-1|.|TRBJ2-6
CASSLPERGQSRANVLTF
TGTGCCAGCAGCCTGCCTGAACGAGGACAAAGTCGGGCCAACGTCCTGACTTTC
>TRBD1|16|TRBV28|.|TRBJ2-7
CASRARPGGLGYEQYF
TGTGCCAGCAGGGCACGGCCAGGGGGTCTAGGCTACGAGCAGTACTTC
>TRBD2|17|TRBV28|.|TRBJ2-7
CASSFTLSASGSYEQYF
TGTGCCAGCAGTTTTACGTTATCGGCTAGCGGATCCTACGAGCAGTACTTC
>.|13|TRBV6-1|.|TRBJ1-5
CASSERDNQPQHF
TGTGCCAGCAGTGAACGGGACAATCAGCCCCAGCATTTT
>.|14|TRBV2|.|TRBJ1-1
CASSGDGGVTEAFF
TGTGCCAGCAGTGGCGACGGGGGGGTCACTGAAGCTTTCTTT
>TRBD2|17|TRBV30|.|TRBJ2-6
CAWRLAGVGGGANVLTF
TGTGCCTGGCGACTAGCGGGAGTTGGGGGTGGGGCCAACGTCCTGACTTTC
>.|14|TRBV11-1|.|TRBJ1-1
CASTSGQLNTEAFF
TGTGCCAGCACCTCTGGACAGTTGAACACTGAAGCTTTCTTT
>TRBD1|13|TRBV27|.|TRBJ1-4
CASRRQGGEKLFF
TGTGCCAGCCGTAGACAGGGGGGTGAAAAACTGTTTTTT
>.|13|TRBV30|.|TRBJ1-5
CAWTPRNNQPQHF
TGTGCCTGGACCCCCAGAAACAATCAGCCCCAGCATTTT
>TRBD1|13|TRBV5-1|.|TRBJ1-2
CASSLGQGAGYTF
TGCGCCAGCAGCTTGGGACAGGGGGCTGGCTACACCTTC
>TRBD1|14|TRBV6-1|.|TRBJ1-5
CASAETGAHQPQHF
TGTGCCAGCGCCGAGACAGGGGCCCATCAGCCCCAGCATTTT
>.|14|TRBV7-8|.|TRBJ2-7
CASSLEQGRAEQYF
TGTGCCAGCAGCTTAGAACAGGGTCGGGCCGAGCAGTACTTC
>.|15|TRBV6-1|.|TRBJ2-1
CASSEGGRGYNEQFF
TGTGCCAGCAGTGAAGGTGGACGGGGCTACAATGAGCAGTTCTTC